The rows below give T cell receptor beta chains drawn from one sample of a study of identical twins. TCRdb reprocessed the 5' RACE reads via MiXCR and lists one record per CDR3 protein. The profile shows about 720,000 distinct CDR3 sequences, 8.5% to 9.5% of them singletons. These data were also filed under a second study, of yellow fever vaccine responses in identical twins.

Material for sequencing was PBMCs. The receptors were sampled from a woman aged 18-29 years in good health. The CDR3 runs from the conserved cysteine through the conserved F or W. A D gene is named only where the DNA matches it firmly. Only some rows state a clone size, as once, few, many or a class for expanded clones.

few	TRBV6-1	TRBJ1-5	-	TGTGCCAGCAGTGAAGATATGGGGCTAGGTCAGCCCCAGCATTTT	CASSEDMGLGQPQHF
few	TRBV18	TRBJ2-5	TRBD1	TGTGCCAGCTCAAGACTTCGGGACAGGGGGCTGGAGACCCAGTACTTC	CASSRLRDRGLETQYF
-	TRBV7-2	TRBJ2-7	TRBD1	TGTGCCAGCAGTTCCGGGACAGCTCTTTCCTACGAGCAGTACTTC	CASSSGTALSYEQYF
-	TRBV2	TRBJ2-2	TRBD2	TGTGCCAGCAGTGAAAACCTAGCGGGAGTTGCGGAGCTGTTTTTT	CASSENLAGVAELFF
-	TRBV7-2	TRBJ2-1	TRBD2	TGTGCCAGCAGCTTAGGCGAGGGACTAAGACACAATGAGCAGTTCTTC	CASSLGEGLRHNEQFF
once	TRBV5-6	TRBJ2-2	TRBD2	TGTGCCAGCAGCTCTATTTCACTAGCGGGAGGTCGGAGGTACGGGGAGCTGTTTTTT	CASSSISLAGGRRYGELFF
many	TRBV28	TRBJ2-1	TRBD2	TGTGCCAGCAGTTTATCCGCTAGCGGGAGGAGGAATGAGCAGTTCTTC	CASSLSASGRRNEQFF
many	TRBV20-1	TRBJ2-2	TRBD2	TGCAGTGCTAGAGTATACACTAGCGGGAACACCGGGGAGCTGTTTTTT	CSARVYTSGNTGELFF
-	TRBV4-3	TRBJ1-5	-	TGCGCCAGCAGCCAAGATCGGGCAGCCAGAAATCAGCCCCAGCATTTT	CASSQDRAARNQPQHF
-	TRBV7-6	TRBJ2-7	TRBD2	TGTGCCAGCAGCTTAGAGGCGGGAGGGTTCCATGAAAGCTCCTACGAGCAGTACTTC	CASSLEAGGFHESSYEQYF
few	TRBV5-1	TRBJ1-1	-	TGCGCCAGCAGCTTGGTGGACACTGAAGCTTTCTTT	CASSLVDTEAFF
many	TRBV28	TRBJ1-1	TRBD1	TGTGCCAGCAGTTTCAGGGGGCACACTGAAGCTTTCTTT	CASSFRGHTEAFF
few	TRBV20-1	TRBJ2-7	-	TGCAGTGCTAGAGAGACCCTAGCACAAGGTGGCGAGCAGTACTTC	CSARETLAQGGEQYF
few	TRBV2	TRBJ2-7	-	TGTGCCAGCGAGGACATTTCCTACGAGCAGTACTTC	CASEDISYEQYF
few	TRBV27	TRBJ2-3	TRBD1	TGTGCCAGCAGTGAACCCGGGACAGGGATTGGAGATACGCAGTATTTT	CASSEPGTGIGDTQYF
-	TRBV11-2	TRBJ2-2	-	TGTGCCAGCAGCTTAATCGGGGCCTTGGCACGAGACACCGGGGAGCTGTTTTTT	CASSLIGALARDTGELFF
many	TRBV7-9	TRBJ2-7	-	TGTGCCAGCAGCTTAGTCTCGGGGGGCTACTACGAGCAGTACTTC	CASSLVSGGYYEQYF
-	TRBV6-2/TRBV6-3	TRBJ1-5	-	TGTGCCAGCAGTTACTCTGCAGTAGGTCAGCCCCAGCATTTT	CASSYSAVGQPQHF
many	TRBV27	TRBJ2-1	-	TGTGCCAGCAGTTTTCAGGGCAACTCCTACAATGAGCAGTTCTTC	CASSFQGNSYNEQFF
-	TRBV21-1	TRBJ2-7	-	TGTGCCAGCAGCAAAGAAGGGAAGAGCTACGAGCAGTACTTC	CASSKEGKSYEQYF
many	TRBV3-1	TRBJ2-3	-	TGTGCCAGCAGCAAAGGGAGCACAGATACGCAGTATTTT	CASSKGSTDTQYF
-	TRBV25-1	TRBJ2-3	TRBD2	TGTGCCAGCAGTGAATGGGTCCTCACTAGCGGGAGGGACGATACGCAGTATTTT	CASSEWVLTSGRDDTQYF
many	TRBV5-6	TRBJ2-5	-	TGTGCCAGCACCTTGGGTTCCGCTAGCGTCAGTTTCCAGTACTTC	CASTLGSASVSFQYF
-	TRBV24-1	TRBJ2-5	-	TGTGCCACCAGTGAGCCTGCTCCTAAGGGAGAGACCCAGTACTTC	CATSEPAPKGETQYF
many	TRBV12-3/TRBV12-4	TRBJ2-7	-	TGTGCCAGCAGTTTGACTAACTCCTACGAGCAGTACTTC	CASSLTNSYEQYF